The 9 T cell receptor beta chains given below trace back to one sample, sequenced in a study of T-cell memory formation after mild COVID-19. MiXCR, run by TCRdb on the 5' RACE reads, gives a single entry per CDR3 protein. The data contain 260,000 or so distinct CDR3 sequences, over 15% of them seen just once; the ten biggest clones take up roughly a fifth. Sample: PBMCs or a T cell subset sorted from them (not recorded which). The receptor set was obtained from a man aged 18 to 29 who had mild COVID-19 (a few samples of this study predate the infection). Cell type and time point are not known.

The chain carries TRBV7-9 and TRBJ2-2; D unclear. The CDR3 runs 15 residues. V lost 0 bases and J lost 4, with 9 bases in between. Per the germline V gene, CDR1 is SEHNR and CDR2 is FQNEAQ (reference sequence). The CDR3 DNA reads TGTGCCAGCAGCTTAGCTAGGGTCGGCACCGGGGAGCTGTTTTTT. Translated, it gives CASSLARVGTGELFF.

In this sample, this clonotype turned up many times. The chain carries TRBV29-1 and TRBJ1-1; D is perhaps TRBD1 (5 bases). V was clipped by 4 bases and J by 0 bases, with 15 bases between them. The germline CDR1 and CDR2 sequences are SQVTM and ANQGSEA. CDR3 length: 15 amino acids. The CDR3 DNA follows: TGCAGCGTTGGGGCAGGGTGGGGGATGAACACTGAAGCTTTCTTT. This sequence encodes CSVGAGWGMNTEAFF.

The table lists this clonotype with a few counts. The rearrangement joins TRBV15 to TRBJ2-5, with a weak D call TRBD2 (6 bases). Between the trimmed V and J ends, which lost 1 base and 5 bases, there was a span of 17 bases. The CDR3 is made up of 16 amino acids. The germline gives CDR1 LNHNV, CDR2 YYDKDF (reference sequence). CDR3 residues: CATSRALGLMGETQYF. In nucleotides, the CDR3 is TGTGCCACCAGCAGAGCATTGGGACTTATGGGGGAGACCCAGTACTTC.

The chain links TRBV4-3 to TRBJ1-2; possibly TRBD1 for D (6 bases). Germline V gives CDR1 LGHNA, CDR2 YSLEER. With 7 bases removed from V and 0 bases from J, the gap between germline ends came to 15 bases. CDR3 length: 15 amino acids. The CDR3 nucleotides are TGCGCCAGCATACCCCACGGACAGCCTAACTATGGCTACACCTTC. Translated, it gives CASIPHGQPNYGYTF.

This clonotype was seen repeatedly, ten times or more. The chain joins TRBV7-8 to TRBJ1-5; D possibly corresponds to TRBD1 (6 bases). Germline loops: CDR1 SGHVS, CDR2 FQNEAQ. The CDR3 length is 17 residues. Trimming removed 5 bases at V and 0 bases at J, with 17 bases between. CDR3 nucleotides: TGTGCCAGCAGCGCCCAAGGGCGAGGGGGTAGCAATCAGCCCCAGCATTTT. Translating gives CASSAQGRGGSNQPQHF.

Notes on this clonotype: A much larger clone is a single base away; this may be a read error. The chain recombines TRBV5-1 with TRBJ2-6; perhaps TRBD2 as D (6 bases). Trimming removed 0 bases from V and 0 bases from J, with 7 bases in between. This CDR3 contains 16 residues. Germline assignment: CDR1 SGHRS and CDR2 YFSETQ. The CDR3 reads CASSLAGSSGANVLTF. CDR3 coding DNA: TGCGCCAGCAGCTTGGCCGGGAGCTCTGGGGCCAACGTCCTGACTTTC.

V and J are TRBV2 and TRBJ1-4; 8 bases agree with TRBD1. The J segment lost 8 bases and the V segment lost 4 bases, leaving 6 bases of the junction unmatched. Germline values: CDR1 SNHLY, CDR2 FYNNEI. The CDR3 has 14 amino acids. The CDR3 DNA sequence: TGTGCCAGCAGTGCGGACAGGGTAGGCGAAAAACTGTTTTTT. It codes for CASSADRVGEKLFF.

The chain combines TRBV5-1 with TRBJ1-5, with 10 nucleotides matching TRBD1. The CDR3 totals 15 residues. Germline values: CDR1 SGHRS, CDR2 YFSETQ. The J segment lost 5 bases and the V segment lost 2 bases, leaving 4 bases of the junction unmatched. The chain's CDR3 is CASSFGTGAYQPQHF. For the CDR3, the DNA is TGCGCCAGCAGCTTCGGGACAGGGGCCTATCAGCCCCAGCATTTT.

The chain carries TRBV5-1 and TRBJ2-1; D perhaps matches TRBD2 (6 bases). The CDR3 covers 15 residues. V was trimmed by 5 bases and J by 6 bases, leaving 18 bases between them. The V gene's germline CDR1 is SGHRS and CDR2 YFSETQ. The CDR3 DNA reads TGCGCCAGCAGTGACCGACTAGGAGGCCCCAATGAGCAGTTCTTC. Protein: CASSDRLGGPNEQFF. The whole variable domain, remainder taken from reference TRBV5-1 and TRBJ2-1, is KAGVTQTPRYLIKTRGQQVTLSCSPISGHRSVSWYQQTPGQGLQFLFEYFSETQRNKGNFPGRFSGRQFSNSRSEMNVSTLELGDSALYLCASSDRLGGPNEQFFGPGTRLTVL.